This T cell receptor beta chain was captured in a study of CD8+ T cells in alopecia areata. Study-wide context: It was oral tofacitinib, at 5 to 10 mg twice daily, that treated patients received.

A few counts support this clone. Its antigen is unidentified. Germline values: CDR1 MDHEN, CDR2 SYDVKM. V shed 2 bases and J shed 4 bases, with 11 bases lying between them. The CDR3 runs to 14 residues. Sorted populations comprised CD4+ and CD8+ T cells obtained from PBMCs. Findings of the study overall: Normal scalp showed lower clonality than lesional scalp, especially alopecia totalis/universalis. Alphabeta T cells residing in normal skin are also sequenced in scalp samples.

It was cDNA, reverse transcribed from extracted RNA, that served as the sequencing template. Libraries were prepared by immunoSEQ multiplex PCR; TCRdb keeps only in-frame clonotypes and omits some of them. The repertoire holds about 97,000 clones, with around 45% as singletons. The source is a human donor with alopecia areata. The sample comprised CD4+ T cells sorted from blood. The V gene is TRBV28, the J gene TRBJ1-2; no clear D gene. CDR3 sequence: CASSLTSRPYGYTF. The DNA for the CDR3 is TGTGCCAGCAGTTTAACGTCCAGGCCCTATGGCTACACCTTC.